This T cell receptor (beta chain) was recorded in a study of blood T cell repertoires in COVID-19. In the authors' methods: Cell counts per sample came from amplifying reference gene primers. Some clones are missing from TCRdb's copy, which holds only in-frame ones; the method was immunoSEQ multiplex PCR. V and J calls and clone size are those listed in that table; D and trimming were worked out from the DNA. The sample yields about 69,000 clones, approximately 86% seen once. Those enrolled in Seattle joined during active infection and were followed longitudinally afterward. The germline CDR1 and CDR2 sequences are SNHLY and FYNNEI. The V segment lost 5 bases and the J segment 1 base; nucleotides outside the gene matches: 3. CDR3 length: 15 residues.

The chain recombines TRBV2 with TRBJ2-5, with TRBD2 matching 11 bases. The specimen was peripheral blood. The TCR was taken from a man aged 35-49 years with COVID-19, enrolled during active disease. The CDR3 loop reads CASSLAGGAQETQYF. In DNA, the CDR3 is TGTGCCAGCAGTTTAGCGGGGGGGGCCCAAGAGACCCAGTACTTC.